These 13 T cell receptor beta chains were all obtained from the same sample, sequenced in a study of shared clonotypes between healthy human individuals. The data were produced by immunoSEQ multiplex PCR, yet TCRdb's version contains in-frame clones alone and is incomplete. This table holds about 2,500,000 clones, 90% to 95% found once. The sample taken for sequencing was naive CD4+ T cells sorted from blood. The subset was: CD45RA+ positively selected. The receptors were sampled from a man aged 18 to 30 in good health.

With respect to this clone: Other DNA sequences in this sample translate to the same CDR3. This chain uses TRBV9 with TRBJ1-6; D is uncertain. There are 13 residues in the CDR3. Germline V gene sequence: CDR1 SGDLS, CDR2 YYNGEE. V lost 0 bases and J lost 10, with 8 bases in between. DNA for the CDR3: TGTGCCAGCAGCGTAGAGGGTAACTCACCCCTCCACTTT. Translated, it gives CASSVEGNSPLHF.

CDR3 loop: CASSLVIIRPETGSPLHF. In nucleotides, the CDR3 is TGTGCCAGCAGCTTAGTAATCATCCGTCCTGAAACGGGTTCACCCCTCCACTTT. The rearrangement joins TRBV11-1 to TRBJ1-6; unclear D gene. V was clipped by 1 base and J by 9 bases, with 22 bases between them. The CDR3 totals 18 residues. Per germline, CDR1 SGHAT and CDR2 FQDESV (reference sequence).

The chain has TRBV5-1 and TRBJ1-5; D is ambiguous. Germline CDR1 is SGHRS and CDR2 is YFSETQ. Trimming pared 5 bases from V and 0 bases from J, leaving 12 bases between. The CDR3 has 15 residues. The CDR3 sequence is CASREGPYSNQPQHF. CDR3 in DNA: TGCGCCAGCAGGGAAGGCCCGTATAGCAATCAGCCCCAGCATTTT.

This clone has only one observation. This sequence joins TRBV6-1 and TRBJ1-2, with D possibly matching TRBD1 (5 bases). The CDR3 is made up of 17 amino acids. Trimming cost V 1 base and J 5 bases, with 20 bases left between them. Germline CDR1 and CDR2: MNHNS and SASEGT. This chain's CDR3 is CASSEVGTVQPRYGYTF. CDR3 DNA sequence: TGTGCCAGCAGTGAAGTCGGGACGGTCCAGCCCCGATATGGCTACACCTTC.

In its sample, this clone was seen once. V is TRBV27 and J is TRBJ1-5, with no clear D. Germline loops: CDR1 MNHEY, CDR2 SMNVEV (reference sequence). This CDR3 comprises 13 residues. Between the trimmed V and J ends, which lost 2 bases and 5 bases, there was a span of 7 bases. CDR3 sequence (DNA): TGTGCCAGCAGTTTAGCCGCGTATCAGCCCCAGCATTTT. Its protein product is CASSLAAYQPQHF.

This rearrangement joins TRBV28 to TRBJ1-5; 7 bases are a match to TRBD1. This CDR3 has 14 amino acids. Germline CDR1 MDHEN, CDR2 SYDVKM. V lost 6 bases, J lost 5 bases, and 7 bases stayed unmatched. CDR3 coding DNA: TGTGCCAGCAGCCCTGGACAGGTTTATCAGCCCCAGCATTTT. It translates to CASSPGQVYQPQHF.

The CDR3 DNA reads TGTGCCTGGAGTGTACCAGGCGTGAACACTGAAGCTTTCTTT. This gives the protein CAWSVPGVNTEAFF. This chain joins TRBV30 and TRBJ1-1; D call uncertain. The CDR3 extends over 14 amino acids. The V and J ends lost 0 bases and 0 bases respectively, with 8 bases between them. Germline V gives CDR1 GTSNPN, CDR2 SVGIG (reference sequence).

V and J are TRBV29-1 and TRBJ2-5, with unresolved D. This CDR3 has 13 residues. V lost 4 bases to trimming and J lost 4 bases, with 13 bases between them. CDR1 SQVTM and CDR2 ANQGSEA come from the germline V gene. CDR3 nucleotide sequence: TGCAGCGTTGCAATTGGGGTGCCAGAGACCCAGTACTTC. Translating gives CSVAIGVPETQYF.

The CDR3 bases are TGTGCCAGTAGTATGCCCAATACAGGGAGAAGTGAAGCTTTCTTT. This translates into CASSMPNTGRSEAFF. This chain joins TRBV19 and TRBJ1-1; the D gene is possibly TRBD1 (6 bases). V was cut by 3 bases and J by 7 bases, with 18 bases left in between. Germline V gene lookup returns CDR1 LNHDA and CDR2 SQIVND (reference sequence). This CDR3 comprises 15 residues.

As for this clone: The junction departs from the called germline gene at one end, perhaps through a read error. This sequence joins TRBV5-8 and TRBJ2-7, with D unresolved. The CDR3 sequence is 14 residues long. Looked up from germline, CDR1 is SGHTS and CDR2 is YDEGEE. CDR3 sequence: CASSLVISSYEQCF. In DNA form, the CDR3 reads TGTGCCAGCAGCTTGGTCATCAGCTCCTACGAGCAGTGCTTC.

This chain connects TRBV14 to TRBJ2-1, with 10 bases aligning to TRBD2. The CDR3 has 15 amino acids. Germline trimming cut 7 bases from V and 6 bases from J; bases unmatched to any gene: 9. The germline CDR1 and CDR2 sequences are SGHDN and FVKESK. The CDR3 DNA sequence: TGTGCCAGCAACCTAAAGCGGGGGGGCCCCAATGAGCAGTTCTTC. Translation gives CASNLKRGGPNEQFF.

The sample holds a few counts of this clone. This chain uses TRBV29-1 with TRBJ1-1, with 8 bases lining up with TRBD1. Germline CDR1 reads SQVTM; CDR2 reads ANQGSEA. The V segment lost 4 bases and the J segment 4 bases; nucleotides outside the gene matches: 5. The CDR3 is 13 amino acids. The CDR3 region has the DNA TGCAGCGTTGCCAGGGGGCCGAGCACTGAAGCTTTCTTT. Its translation is CSVARGPSTEAFF.

The rearrangement joins TRBV29-1 to TRBJ1-2; D unclear. Germline CDR1 is SQVTM and CDR2 is ANQGSEA. The CDR3 covers 10 residues. V lost 8 bases to trimming and J lost 7 bases, with 11 bases between them. CDR3 DNA: TGCAGCTACGGGGAATCTGGCTACACCTTC. This codes for CSYGESGYTF.